A selection of T cell receptor beta chains follows, all from one sample in a study of shared clonotypes between healthy human individuals. Profiled with immunoSEQ multiplex PCR; TCRdb holds only in-frame clones, not every one. The sample includes some 1.5 million clones, 95% to 99% of them seen just once. Sequences were obtained from naive CD4+ T cells sorted from blood. The source of these receptors is a man in his thirties or forties in good health. The CDR3 runs from the conserved cysteine through the conserved F or W. D genes are given only for firm matches. A row's size may be missing; if present it is once, few, many or a size class.

j_gene | abundance | v_gene | d_gene | CDR3aa | CDR3nt
TRBJ2-7 | - | TRBV5-4 | TRBD2 | CASSSRGTSAYEQYF | TGTGCCAGCAGCTCTCGGGGGACTAGCGCCTACGAGCAGTACTTC
TRBJ2-6 | - | TRBV7-6 | - | CASSMTGQRSGANVLTF | TGTGCCAGCAGCATGACAGGACAACGCTCTGGGGCCAACGTCCTGACTTTC
TRBJ1-2 | - | TRBV9 | TRBD1 | CASSVAQGAYGYTF | TGTGCCAGCAGCGTAGCCCAGGGGGCATATGGCTACACCTTC
TRBJ2-6 | - | TRBV18 | TRBD1 | CASSPLGQGATGANVLTF | TGTGCCAGCTCACCCCTTGGACAGGGGGCGACTGGGGCCAACGTCCTGACTTTC
TRBJ2-7 | - | TRBV2 | TRBD2 | CASRWELAGVEQYF | TGTGCCAGCAGGTGGGAACTAGCGGGAGTCGAGCAGTACTTC
TRBJ1-5 | - | TRBV6-1 | - | CASSGHFNSNQPQHF | TGTGCCAGCAGTGGACACTTTAATAGCAATCAGCCCCAGCATTTT
TRBJ1-5 | - | TRBV19 | - | CASSTSSQPQHF | TGTGCCAGTAGTACCTCATCCCAGCCCCAGCATTTT
TRBJ2-7 | once | TRBV6-1 | - | CASSEVWPPYEQYF | TGTGCCAGCAGTGAAGTTTGGCCTCCCTACGAGCAGTACTTC
TRBJ2-4 | - | TRBV5-1 | - | CASSWDPPLAKNIQYF | TGCGCCAGCAGCTGGGACCCTCCTTTAGCCAAAAACATTCAGTACTTC
TRBJ2-7 | - | TRBV19 | - | CASSIGRSFYEQYF | TGTGCCAGTAGTATAGGTCGTAGCTTCTACGAGCAGTACTTC
TRBJ2-1 | - | TRBV30 | - | CAWRYYNEQFF | TGTGCCTGGAGGTACTACAATGAGCAGTTCTTC
TRBJ2-7 | - | TRBV10-3 | - | CAIKSRETYEQYF | TGTGCCATCAAAAGCAGGGAGACCTACGAGCAGTACTTC
TRBJ2-1 | - | TRBV4-3 | - | CASSQDRQAFNEQFF | TGCGCCAGCAGCCAAGACAGGCAGGCCTTCAATGAGCAGTTCTTC
TRBJ2-7 | - | TRBV7-2 | - | CASSLQRASYEQYF | TGTGCCAGCAGCTTACAAAGGGCGTCCTACGAGCAGTACTTC
TRBJ2-3 | once | TRBV10-1 | TRBD2 | CASSPLAGDSDTQYF | TGCGCCAGCAGTCCTCTAGCGGGAGACTCAGATACGCAGTATTTT
TRBJ2-7 | - | TRBV4-3 | - | CASSHWEAGVGYEQYF | TGCGCCAGCAGCCATTGGGAGGCGGGTGTCGGGTACGAGCAGTACTTC
TRBJ1-5 | - | TRBV7-2 | - | CASSSNRANQPQHF | TGTGCCAGCAGCTCAAACAGGGCTAATCAGCCCCAGCATTTT
TRBJ1-1 | - | TRBV6-1 | - | CASSVQGPFEAFF | TGTGCCAGCAGTGTACAGGGACCCTTTGAAGCTTTCTTT
TRBJ2-1 | - | TRBV5-5 | TRBD2 | CASSEFTGTNSYNEQFF | TGTGCCAGCAGCGAGTTTACCGGGACTAACTCCTACAATGAGCAGTTCTTC
TRBJ2-3 | - | TRBV5-1 | - | CASFLGELSDTQYF | TGCGCCAGCTTCCTGGGCGAGCTGTCAGATACGCAGTATTTT
TRBJ1-1 | - | TRBV5-1 | TRBD1 | CASSLWTGPSTEAFF | TGCGCCAGCAGCTTATGGACAGGACCGAGCACTGAAGCTTTCTTT
TRBJ2-4 | once | TRBV29-1 | - | CSVAAKPLAKNIQYF | TGCAGCGTTGCTGCCAAACCCCTAGCCAAAAACATTCAGTACTTC
TRBJ2-7 | - | TRBV6-1 | - | CASNYQNEQYF | TGTGCCAGCAATTATCAGAACGAGCAGTACTTC
TRBJ2-2 | - | TRBV5-5 | - | CASSVTGGPGGGELFF | TGTGCCAGCAGCGTTACAGGAGGGCCAGGGGGCGGGGAGCTGTTTTTT
TRBJ2-3 | - | TRBV18 | - | CASSPRHPTDTQYF | TGTGCCAGCTCACCACGCCACCCCACAGATACGCAGTATTTT
TRBJ1-4 | - | TRBV4-3 | - | CASSRDLGPVGEKLFF | TGCGCCAGCAGCCGAGACCTGGGACCCGTAGGGGAAAAACTGTTTTTT
TRBJ2-5 | - | TRBV10-3 | TRBD2 | CATQRDSRGAQYF | TGTGCCACCCAAAGAGACTCCCGGGGGGCCCAGTACTTC
TRBJ2-7 | - | TRBV11-2 | - | CASSRSGPRYEQYF | TGTGCCAGCAGCCGGTCGGGACCACGCTACGAGCAGTACTTC
TRBJ2-5 | - | TRBV5-4 | TRBD2 | CASSRAGTSGTGTQYF | TGTGCCAGCAGCCGAGCCGGGACTAGCGGGACTGGGACCCAGTACTTC
TRBJ2-5 | - | TRBV25-1 | TRBD2 | CASSETSGMGETQYF | TGTGCCAGCAGTGAAACTAGCGGGATGGGAGAGACCCAGTACTTC
TRBJ2-3 | - | TRBV5-1 | - | CASSLAGHTDTQYF | TGCGCCAGCAGCTTGGCTGGGCACACCGATACGCAGTATTTT
TRBJ2-2 | - | TRBV5-1 | - | CASSYRQGGTGELFF | TGCGCCAGCAGCTACCGACAGGGAGGCACCGGGGAGCTGTTTTTT
TRBJ1-2 | - | TRBV7-2 | - | CASSLAPTGGGYGYTF | TGTGCCAGCAGCTTAGCCCCCACGGGGGGGGGTTATGGCTACACCTTC
TRBJ2-1 | - | TRBV4-1 | TRBD2 | CASSLTSGSRFF | TGCGCCAGCAGCCTTACTAGCGGGAGTCGGTTCTTC
TRBJ2-7 | once | TRBV11-2 | TRBD1 | CASSPRDRAYEQYF | TGTGCCAGCAGCCCACGGGACAGGGCCTACGAGCAGTACTTC
TRBJ1-5 | few | TRBV30 | - | CAWSGGNQPQHF | TGTGCCTGGAGTGGGGGGAATCAGCCCCAGCATTTT
TRBJ2-6 | once | TRBV28 | - | CASSPPGGSGANVLTF | TGTGCCAGCAGCCCGCCCGGAGGCTCTGGGGCCAACGTCCTGACTTTC
TRBJ2-7 | - | TRBV10-2 | - | CASKQGFGNYEQYF | TGCGCCAGCAAACAGGGTTTTGGAAATTACGAGCAGTACTTC
TRBJ2-1 | - | TRBV7-3 | - | CASTPRGGAGNEQFF | TGTGCCAGCACCCCCAGAGGGGGGGCGGGGAATGAGCAGTTCTTC
TRBJ2-7 | - | TRBV6-5 | TRBD2 | CASSPLAGGYEQYF | TGTGCCAGCAGTCCCCTAGCGGGAGGGTACGAGCAGTACTTC
TRBJ2-7 | - | TRBV18 | - | CASSLRLEDPYEQYF | TGTGCCAGCTCACTTCGATTGGAGGACCCCTACGAGCAGTACTTC
TRBJ2-3 | - | TRBV18 | - | CASSPRGLSTDTQYF | TGTGCCAGCTCACCAAGAGGGCTAAGCACAGATACGCAGTATTTT
TRBJ2-7 | - | TRBV6-5 | - | CASSSGPYEQYF | TGTGCCAGCAGTTCGGGGCCCTACGAGCAGTACTTC
TRBJ2-3 | - | TRBV27 | - | CASSLYGGGTQYF | TGTGCCAGCAGTTTATACGGGGGCGGGACGCAGTATTTT